These 8 T cell receptor beta chains share one sample of origin, sequenced in a study of blood T cell repertoires in COVID-19. TCRdb's table, derived via immunoSEQ multiplex PCR, lists solely in-frame clones and lacks some. This table has more than 350,000 clones, about 86% appearing once. The specimen was PBMCs or T cells enriched from blood (not recorded which). The receptors come from a woman aged 50 to 60 who had recovered from COVID-19.

This rearrangement joins TRBV5-1 to TRBJ1-4, with D possibly matching TRBD1 (5 bases). In germline, CDR1 is SGHRS, CDR2 YFSETQ. The CDR3 runs to 17 residues. V lost 0 bases and J 0 bases, leaving 12 bases between the germline ends. CDR3 DNA sequence: TGCGCCAGCAGCTTGGTGCCAGGGCTCGCAACTAATGAAAAACTGTTTTTT. Encoded protein: CASSLVPGLATNEKLFF.

This chain links TRBV4-1 with TRBJ2-2, with a weak D call TRBD1 (6 bases). The ends were cut back, 4 bases at V and 3 bases at J, with 15 bases in the middle. Germline V gives CDR1 MGHRA, CDR2 YSYEKL. The CDR3 is 16 residues long. The CDR3 region is CASSLPGTTYTGELFF. For the CDR3, the DNA is TGCGCCAGCAGCCTACCCGGGACAACCTACACCGGGGAGCTGTTTTTT.

As to this clone: A read error may produce the germline difference seen at one junction end. This sequence joins TRBV7-7 and TRBJ1-2; the match to TRBD1 covers 8 bases. This CDR3 has 17 residues. CDR1 and CDR2 (germline): SSHAT, FNYEAQ (reference sequence). The DNA of the CDR3 is TGTGCTAGCAGTGGACAGGGCGTAGGGGTATCTAACTATGGCTACACCTTC. It codes for CASSGQGVGVSNYGYTF.

The chain has TRBV28 and TRBJ1-2, with TRBD1 identical over 9 bases. Germline trimming cut 8 bases from V and 6 bases from J; bases unmatched to any gene: 4. Germline CDR1 is MDHEN and CDR2 is SYDVKM. This CDR3 spans 12 amino acids. As DNA, the CDR3 is TGTGCCAGCCGGGACAGGGTCCATGGCTACACCTTC. It yields the protein CASRDRVHGYTF.

The rearrangement joins TRBV7-9 to TRBJ1-2; a weak D match, TRBD1 (5 bases). CDR1 is SEHNR, CDR2 FQNEAQ, per germline (reference sequence). The CDR3 contains 13 residues. Between the trimmed V and J ends, which lost 5 bases and 6 bases, there was a span of 13 bases. The CDR3: CASSQSDNHGYTF. DNA of the CDR3: TGTGCCAGCAGCCAATCGGACAACCATGGCTACACCTTC.

In its sample, this clone was seen a few times. The chain couples TRBV15 to TRBJ1-6; no firm D call. With 5 bases removed from V and 8 bases from J, the gap between germline ends came to 16 bases. Germline values: CDR1 LNHNV, CDR2 YYDKDF (reference sequence). The CDR3 extends over 15 amino acids. CDR3 residues: CATSRPPGSYSPLHF. Written as DNA, the CDR3 is TGTGCCACCAGCCGCCCTCCCGGGAGTTATTCACCCCTCCACTTT.

The gene calls are TRBV7-3 and TRBJ2-1; the match to TRBD1 covers 7 bases. This CDR3 contains 19 residues. J gave up 6 bases and V 2 bases, and 19 bases lay outside the gene matches. Germline assignment: CDR1 SGHTA and CDR2 FQGTGA. The CDR3 reads CASSLAPFVGQRRGNEQFF. As DNA, the CDR3 is TGTGCCAGCAGCTTAGCCCCTTTTGTGGGACAGAGAAGGGGCAATGAGCAGTTCTTC.

CDR3 bases: TGTGCCAGCAGTAGTTGGACTCAAAACAATGAGCAGTTCTTC. Its translation is CASSSWTQNNEQFF. The chain is built from TRBV2 and TRBJ2-1; D is possibly TRBD2 (5 bases). With 5 bases removed from V and 5 bases from J, the gap between germline ends came to 13 bases. The germline V gene encodes CDR1 SNHLY and CDR2 FYNNEI. The CDR3 length is 14 residues.